The 15 T cell receptor beta chains given below trace back to one sample, sequenced in a study of blood T cell repertoires in COVID-19 (TCRdb year 2020). Library preparation employed the immunoSEQ multiplex PCR assay. Held by TCRdb, this immuneACCESS table contains in-frame sequences only and omits some clones. Under half of the omission traces to an unresolved V gene where checked; the cause of the rest is unknown. The sample records fewer than 200,000 clones, about four fifths of which are singletons. Jointly, the top ten make up 7% to 10% of the sample. Sequenced: peripheral blood. Every receptor here comes from a woman in her sixties or seventies with COVID-19, enrolled during active disease.

The rearrangement links TRBV6-5 to TRBJ1-6, with D hard to call. Germline V gene data show CDR1 as MNHEY and CDR2 as SVGAGI. Deletions cut 6 bases from V and 5 bases from J, with 5 bases between. The CDR3 consists of 12 residues. CDR3 coding DNA: TGTGCCAGCAGCACAGATAATTCACCCCTCCACTTT. Amino acid sequence: CASSTDNSPLHF.

This clone occurred once. The chain combines TRBV7-2 with TRBJ1-1; D is unclear. V was cut by 5 bases and J by 1 base, with 11 bases left in between. The CDR3 runs 14 residues. Per the germline V gene, CDR1 is SGHTA and CDR2 is FQGNSA. The CDR3 here is CASSPEPQNTEAFF. CDR3 nucleotides: TGTGCCAGCAGCCCCGAGCCTCAGAACACTGAAGCTTTCTTT.

The chain couples TRBV3-1 (or the pseudogene TRBV3-2) to TRBJ2-6; D remains ambiguous. Germline CDR1 reads LGHDT; CDR2 reads YNNKEL (reference sequence). Trimming took 6 bases from V and 2 from J, leaving 20 bases between them. The CDR3 covers 18 residues. The CDR3 protein is CASSRSGGARAGANVLTF. The CDR3 DNA is TGTGCCAGCAGTCGTTCCGGTGGAGCGCGAGCTGGGGCCAACGTCCTGACTTTC.

Here the CDR3 DNA reads TGTGCCAGCAGCCAAAAACTAGCGGGGGGAGATACGCAGTATTTT. Translated: CASSQKLAGGDTQYF. This sequence joins TRBV3-1 (or the pseudogene TRBV3-2) and TRBJ2-3, with 12 bases aligning to TRBD2. The ends lost 2 bases at V and 5 bases at J; junction bases unmatched: 2. Germline V CDR1 and CDR2: LGHDT, YNNKEL (reference sequence). The CDR3 is made up of 15 amino acids.

The chain uses TRBV2 and TRBJ2-3; 10 bases are shared with TRBD2. The CDR3 covers 13 residues. Looked up from germline, CDR1 is SNHLY and CDR2 is FYNNEI. With V trimmed by 9 bases and J by 3 bases, 3 bases remained unmatched. The CDR3 DNA sequence: TGTGCCAGTAAAGCGGGGGGGACAGATACGCAGTATTTT. Translating it yields CASKAGGTDTQYF.

This chain joins TRBV11-2 and TRBJ2-1, with 8 bases identical to TRBD1. The CDR3 has 14 amino acids. The junction had 6 bases not matched to a gene; V was cut back by 3 bases and J by 8 bases. The V gene's germline CDR1 is SGHAT and CDR2 FQNNGV. The CDR3 nucleotides read TGTGCCAGCAGCTTCCACAGGGGGGATTATGAGCAGTTCTTC. Translation gives CASSFHRGDYEQFF.

The V and J genes are TRBV7-8 and TRBJ2-3, with 12 nucleotides matching TRBD2. Germline CDR1 SGHVS, CDR2 FQNEAQ. J gave up 1 base and V 2 bases, and 16 bases lay outside the gene matches. CDR3 size: 21 residues. CDR3 nucleotide sequence: TGTGCCAGCAGCTTACATTCGACTAGCGGGGGCATCCCCAGGGGCACAGATACGCAGTATTTT. Its translation is CASSLHSTSGGIPRGTDTQYF.

V gene TRBV28 combines with J gene TRBJ1-6; 8 nucleotides align to TRBD1. V shed 5 bases, J shed 8 bases, and the junction held 5 bases outside the gene matches. CDR3 length: 14 residues. Germline CDR1 reads MDHEN; CDR2 reads SYDVKM. CDR3: CASSLDRGDSPLHF. The CDR3 region has the DNA TGTGCCAGCAGTCTCGACAGGGGTGATTCACCCCTCCACTTT.

The genes are TRBV7-2 and TRBJ1-1, with D unclear. Trimming stripped 10 bases from V and 4 bases from J, with 16 bases between. Germline V gene lookup returns CDR1 SGHTA and CDR2 FQGNSA. The CDR3 contains 13 residues. The CDR3 spells CAISLGVGTEAFF. In DNA form, the CDR3 reads TGTGCCATCTCCCTCGGGGTAGGCACTGAAGCTTTCTTT.

The V and J genes are TRBV5-1 and TRBJ1-3; 7 bases match TRBD1. V shed 4 bases and J 4 bases; nucleotides not matched to a gene: 5. This CDR3 is built from 14 residues. Germline-derived CDR1 and CDR2 are SGHRS and YFSETQ. The CDR3 coding sequence is TGCGCCAGCAGCCTCGGGACAGTAGGAAACACCATATATTTT. Encoded protein: CASSLGTVGNTIYF. Full variable domain (rest looked up from reference TRBV5-1 and TRBJ1-3): KAGVTQTPRYLIKTRGQQVTLSCSPISGHRSVSWYQQTPGQGLQFLFEYFSETQRNKGNFPGRFSGRQFSNSRSEMNVSTLELGDSALYLCASSLGTVGNTIYFGEGSWLTVV.

This clone came up once. The V call is TRBV7-8, the J call TRBJ2-2; the D is unclear. The CDR3 length is 14 residues. Deletions cut 1 base from V and 5 bases from J, with 8 bases between. Germline assignment: CDR1 SGHVS and CDR2 FQNEAQ. The chain's CDR3 is CASSLVVQTGELFF. The CDR3 DNA reads as TGTGCCAGCAGCTTAGTAGTACAGACCGGGGAGCTGTTTTTT.

The chain has TRBV19 and TRBJ1-3, with 7 bases fitting TRBD1. V was clipped by 5 bases and J by 4 bases; unmatched bases: 17. The length of the CDR3 is 18 residues. Per germline, CDR1 LNHDA and CDR2 SQIVND (reference sequence). The CDR3, as DNA: TGTGCCAGTAGTTCCTACAACACCGACAGGGTGACAGGAAACACCATATATTTT. This encodes CASSSYNTDRVTGNTIYF.

This clone has only one observation. The chain joins TRBV24-1 to TRBJ2-3, with 14 nucleotides matching TRBD2. This CDR3 contains 19 residues. Germline V gene data show CDR1 as KGHDR and CDR2 as SFDVKD. V trimming: 3 bases; J trimming: 1 base; junction bases outside the gene matches: 8. The CDR3 sequence is CATSDPGTSGSLGTDTQYF. CDR3 coding DNA: TGTGCCACCAGTGATCCTGGGACTAGCGGGAGTTTGGGCACAGATACGCAGTATTTT.

This chain joins TRBV6-1 and TRBJ2-7; D gene uncertain. The CDR3 length is 11 residues. CDR1 MNHNS and CDR2 SASEGT come from the germline V gene. Trimming cost V 2 bases and J 7 bases, with 6 bases left between them. The CDR3 spells CASSELKEQYV. DNA of the CDR3: TGTGCCAGCAGTGAACTAAAGGAGCAGTACGTC.

The chain employs TRBV7-3 and TRBJ1-1; TRBD1 aligns across 9 bases. The length of the CDR3 is 13 residues. The V segment lost 5 bases and the J segment 11 bases; nucleotides outside the gene matches: 9. The germline V gene has CDR1 SGHTA and CDR2 FQGTGA. As DNA, the CDR3 is TGTGCCAGCAGCCCCTTACAGGGGGCCCATGCTTTCTTT. Its translation is CASSPLQGAHAFF.